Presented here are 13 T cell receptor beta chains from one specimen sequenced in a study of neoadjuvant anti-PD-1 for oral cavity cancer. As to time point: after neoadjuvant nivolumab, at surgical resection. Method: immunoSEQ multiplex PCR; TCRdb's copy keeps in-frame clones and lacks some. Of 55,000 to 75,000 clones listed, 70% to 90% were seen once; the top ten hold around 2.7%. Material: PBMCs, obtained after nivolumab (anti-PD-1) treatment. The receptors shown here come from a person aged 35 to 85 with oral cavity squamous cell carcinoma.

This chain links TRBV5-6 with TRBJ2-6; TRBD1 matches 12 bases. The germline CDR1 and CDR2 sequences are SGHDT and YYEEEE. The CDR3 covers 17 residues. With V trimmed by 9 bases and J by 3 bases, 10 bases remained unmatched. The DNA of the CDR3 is TGTGCCACAGCCGGGACAGGGGGCCTTTTTGGGGCCAACGTCCTGACTTTC. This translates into CATAGTGGLFGANVLTF.

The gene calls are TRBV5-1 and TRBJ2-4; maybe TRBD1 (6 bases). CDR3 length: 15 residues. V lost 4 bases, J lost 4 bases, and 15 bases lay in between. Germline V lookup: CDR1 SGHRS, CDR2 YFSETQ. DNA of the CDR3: TGCGCCAGCAGCCCTATGGGGGCAGGGAAAAACATTCAGTACTTC. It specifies CASSPMGAGKNIQYF.

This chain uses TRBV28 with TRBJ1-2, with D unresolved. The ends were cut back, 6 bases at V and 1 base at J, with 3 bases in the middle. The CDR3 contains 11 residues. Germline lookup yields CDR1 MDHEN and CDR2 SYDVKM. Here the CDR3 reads CASSVNYGYTF. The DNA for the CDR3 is TGTGCCAGCAGCGTTAACTATGGCTACACCTTC.

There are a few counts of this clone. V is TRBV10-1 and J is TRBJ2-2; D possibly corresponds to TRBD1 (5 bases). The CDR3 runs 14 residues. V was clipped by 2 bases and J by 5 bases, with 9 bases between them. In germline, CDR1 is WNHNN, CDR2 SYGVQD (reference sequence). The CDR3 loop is CASSEGARTGELFF. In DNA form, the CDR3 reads TGCGCCAGCAGTGAGGGGGCGCGAACCGGGGAGCTGTTTTTT.

Here the CDR3 reads CAIYEEGSYNEQFF. DNA of the CDR3: TGTGCCATCTACGAGGAGGGCTCCTACAATGAGCAGTTCTTC. The chain combines TRBV10-3 with TRBJ2-1; maybe TRBD2 (6 bases). Trimming took off 8 bases at V and 0 bases at J, with 11 bases between the two ends. This CDR3 has 14 residues. CDR1 is ENHRY, CDR2 SYGVKD, per germline.

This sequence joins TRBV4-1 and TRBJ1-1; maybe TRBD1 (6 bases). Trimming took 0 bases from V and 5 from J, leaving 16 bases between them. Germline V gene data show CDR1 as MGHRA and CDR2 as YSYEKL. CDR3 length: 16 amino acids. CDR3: CASSQDWQGRKTEAFF. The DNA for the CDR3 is TGCGCCAGCAGCCAAGATTGGCAGGGGAGGAAAACTGAAGCTTTCTTT.

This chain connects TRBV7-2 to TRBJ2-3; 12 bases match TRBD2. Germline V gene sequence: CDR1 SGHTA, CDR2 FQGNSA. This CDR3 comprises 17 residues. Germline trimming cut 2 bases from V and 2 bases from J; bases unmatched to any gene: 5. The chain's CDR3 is CASSLSPSGRATDTQYF. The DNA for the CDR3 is TGTGCCAGCAGCTTATCGCCTAGCGGGAGGGCCACAGATACGCAGTATTTT.

CDR3 bases: TGTGCCAGCAGCTTGAGGGGCAGGATGATCAATCAGCCCCAGCATTTT. Protein product: CASSLRGRMINQPQHF. V is TRBV5-4 and J is TRBJ1-5; D perhaps matches TRBD1 (5 bases). V was cut by 1 base and J by 3 bases, with 14 bases left in between. There are 16 residues in the CDR3. Germline values: CDR1 SGHNT, CDR2 YYREEE (reference sequence).

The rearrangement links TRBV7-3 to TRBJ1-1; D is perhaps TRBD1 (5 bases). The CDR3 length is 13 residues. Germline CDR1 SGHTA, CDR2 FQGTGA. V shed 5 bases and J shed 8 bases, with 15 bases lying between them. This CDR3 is CASSPGVSSEAFF. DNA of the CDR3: TGTGCCAGCAGCCCGGGGGTGTCTTCGGAAGCTTTCTTT.

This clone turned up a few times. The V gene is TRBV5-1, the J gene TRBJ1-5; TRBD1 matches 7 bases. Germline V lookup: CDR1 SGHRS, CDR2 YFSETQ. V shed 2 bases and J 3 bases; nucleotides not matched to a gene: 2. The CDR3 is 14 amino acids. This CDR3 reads CASSFGQDNQPQHF. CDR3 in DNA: TGCGCCAGCAGCTTCGGACAGGACAATCAGCCCCAGCATTTT.

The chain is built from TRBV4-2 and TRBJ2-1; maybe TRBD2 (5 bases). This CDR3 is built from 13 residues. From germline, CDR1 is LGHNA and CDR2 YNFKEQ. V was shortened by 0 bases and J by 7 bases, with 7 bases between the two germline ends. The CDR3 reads CASSQETGNEQFF. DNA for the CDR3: TGTGCCAGCAGCCAAGAGACGGGGAATGAGCAGTTCTTC.

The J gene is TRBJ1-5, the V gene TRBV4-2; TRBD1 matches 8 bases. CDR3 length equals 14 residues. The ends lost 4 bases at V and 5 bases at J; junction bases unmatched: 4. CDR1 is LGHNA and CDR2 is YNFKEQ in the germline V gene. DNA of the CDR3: TGTGCCAGCAGCCTCGGACAGGGTGATCAGCCCCAGCATTTT. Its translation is CASSLGQGDQPQHF.

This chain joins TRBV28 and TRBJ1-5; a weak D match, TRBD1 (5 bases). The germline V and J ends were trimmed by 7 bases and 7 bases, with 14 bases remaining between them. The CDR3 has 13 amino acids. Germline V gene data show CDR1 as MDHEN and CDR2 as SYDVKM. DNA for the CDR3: TGTGCCAGCACCTCTCGGTGGGGGCAGCCCCAGCATTTT. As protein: CASTSRWGQPQHF.